The 27 T cell receptor beta chains below come from one sample, sequenced in a study of T cell clonotyping in hematopoietic cell transplantation. Time point denoted: recipient sample about 28 days before transplant, after cytoreduction. Measured with immunoSEQ multiplex PCR; TCRdb has only the in-frame clones, and not every one. Found here are roughly 44,000 clones, 85% of them singletons; the top ten hold roughly 3.1%. Sequencing used peripheral blood mononuclear cells, obtained before stem cell transplant. These receptor sequences come from a man in his sixties with acute myeloid leukemia. Some clones in this sample may be carry-over from other donors' samples.

The CDR3 reads CASSPPDWAGETQYF. CDR3 coding DNA: TGTGCCAGCAGCCCCCCTGACTGGGCGGGGGAGACCCAGTACTTC. The gene calls are TRBV11-3 and TRBJ2-5; a possible D gene is TRBD2 (6 bases). CDR1 and CDR2 from the germline V gene are SGHNT and YENEEA. The CDR3 is made up of 15 amino acids. Trimming shortened V by 5 bases and J by 5 bases, and 18 bases separated the two germline ends.

This clone occurred a few times. The rearrangement uses TRBV4-3 and TRBJ1-2, with D tentatively TRBD1 (5 bases). Germline loops: CDR1 LGHNA, CDR2 YSLEER. The CDR3 contains 14 residues. The V end lost 3 bases, the J end lost 8 bases, and 16 bases lay between the germline ends. For the CDR3, the DNA is TGCGCCAGCAGCCAGACCGTGGGCAGGGTCGGCTACACCTTC. Protein product: CASSQTVGRVGYTF.

The chain has TRBV6-5 and TRBJ2-3; TRBD2 matches 11 bases. Looked up from germline, CDR1 is MNHEY and CDR2 is SVGAGI. Germline trimming cut 6 bases from V and 4 bases from J; bases unmatched to any gene: 6. This CDR3 spans 15 amino acids. CDR3 in amino acids: CASSRLAGIADTQYF. DNA for the CDR3: TGTGCCAGCAGCCGACTAGCGGGGATCGCAGATACGCAGTATTTT.

The J gene is TRBJ1-5, the V gene TRBV28; perhaps TRBD1 as D (5 bases). CDR1 is MDHEN, CDR2 SYDVKM, per germline. This CDR3 is 13 amino acids long. Trimming left V 8 bases short and J 4 bases short, with 12 bases between. In DNA form, the CDR3 reads TGTGCCAGCTCAGGGACTTTTAATCAGCCCCAGCATTTT. Translation gives CASSGTFNQPQHF.

The sample holds a few counts of this clone. The chain carries TRBV6-5 and TRBJ1-5; 7 nucleotides agree with TRBD1. The CDR3 is 15 amino acids. V shed 5 bases and J 0 bases; nucleotides not matched to a gene: 4. The V gene's germline CDR1 is MNHEY and CDR2 SVGAGI. This CDR3 reads CASSRDRYSNQPQHF. CDR3 DNA sequence: TGTGCCAGCAGTCGGGACAGATATAGCAATCAGCCCCAGCATTTT.

This clone appeared a single time. CDR3 protein: CAWSVRNSLLVKYGYTF. CDR3 DNA sequence: TGTGCCTGGAGTGTACGAAACAGCCTCCTCGTGAAGTATGGCTACACCTTC. The chain is built from TRBV30 and TRBJ1-2, with no clear D. The CDR3 runs 17 residues. CDR1 GTSNPN and CDR2 SVGIG come from the germline V gene (reference sequence). V dropped 0 bases and J dropped 5 bases, with 22 bases sitting between them.

The chain combines TRBV7-6 with TRBJ1-1; D is perhaps TRBD1 (5 bases). CDR3 length: 15 residues. The germline gives CDR1 SGHVS, CDR2 FNYEAQ. V dropped 2 bases and J dropped 1 base, with 11 bases sitting between them. The CDR3, as DNA: TGTGCCAGCAGCTTAAGTCCCGGGGGGAACACTGAAGCTTTCTTT. It codes for CASSLSPGGNTEAFF.

The chain is built from TRBV6-6 and TRBJ1-1; a possible D gene is TRBD1 (5 bases). CDR1 is MNHNY and CDR2 is SVGAGI in the germline V gene (reference sequence). The CDR3 contains 11 residues. The V end lost 5 bases, the J end lost 6 bases, and 7 bases lay between the germline ends. CDR3 DNA sequence: TGTGCCAGCAGTCCAGGGCCTGAAGCTTTCTTT. Translation: CASSPGPEAFF.

The chain couples TRBV5-4 to TRBJ1-2; D gene ambiguous. This CDR3 has 11 amino acids. V was trimmed by 0 bases and J by 14 bases, leaving 11 bases between them. Germline V CDR1 and CDR2: SGHNT, YYREEE (reference sequence). The CDR3 nucleotides are TGTGCCAGCAGCTTGGGGTCGACACGGACCTTC. Amino acids: CASSLGSTRTF. Looking up the rest from reference TRBV5-4 and TRBJ1-2 gives the full variable domain: ETGVTQSPTHLIKTRGQQVTLRCSSQSGHNTVSWYQQALGQGPQFIFQYYREEENGRGNFPPRFSGLQFPNYSSELNVNALELDDSALYLCASSLGSTRTFGSGTRLTVV.

This chain links TRBV27 with TRBJ2-7, with D maybe TRBD2 (5 bases). Trimming shortened V by 1 base and J by 7 bases, and 14 bases separated the two germline ends. The CDR3 length is 14 residues. From germline, CDR1 is MNHEY and CDR2 SMNVEV (reference sequence). The CDR3 is CASSLLGSGVEQYF. In DNA form, the CDR3 reads TGTGCCAGCAGTTTATTAGGGTCCGGGGTGGAGCAGTACTTC.

The chain joins TRBV4-1 to TRBJ1-2, with 10 bases matching TRBD1. The CDR3 is made up of 16 amino acids. V shed 4 bases and J 8 bases; nucleotides not matched to a gene: 13. Germline assignment: CDR1 MGHRA and CDR2 YSYEKL. The CDR3: CASSPSPGTGVVGYTF. CDR3 nucleotide sequence: TGCGCCAGCAGCCCGAGTCCCGGGACAGGGGTTGTAGGCTACACCTTC.

This clone was seen just once. This sequence joins TRBV19 and TRBJ2-7; 7 nucleotides line up with TRBD1. The CDR3 consists of 13 residues. J was trimmed by 4 bases and V by 4 bases; bases with no gene match: 4. Germline CDR1 and CDR2: LNHDA and SQIVND (reference sequence). This CDR3 is CASSKDREYEQYF. The CDR3 DNA follows: TGTGCCAGTAGTAAAGACAGGGAATACGAGCAGTACTTC.

V gene TRBV7-2 combines with J gene TRBJ2-3; D might be TRBD2 (6 bases). Trimming cost V 1 base and J 2 bases, with 13 bases left between them. The germline gives CDR1 SGHTA, CDR2 FQGNSA. CDR3 length: 16 residues. In nucleotides, the CDR3 is TGTGCCAGCAGCTTAGGGGGACTGAAAGCCACAGATACGCAGTATTTT. Translation gives CASSLGGLKATDTQYF.

The V call is TRBV5-6, the J call TRBJ2-1; unclear D gene. The V gene lost 4 bases and the J gene lost 5 bases, with 10 bases spanning the gap. The CDR3 has 13 residues. Germline V gives CDR1 SGHDT, CDR2 YYEEEE. CDR3 DNA: TGTGCCAGCAGCGGTGACGTGGACAATGAGCAGTTCTTC. Translation gives CASSGDVDNEQFF.

This chain connects TRBV28 to TRBJ2-4; 8 bases line up with TRBD1. V trimming: 7 bases; J trimming: 8 bases; junction bases outside the gene matches: 10. The CDR3 runs to 14 residues. The V gene's germline CDR1 is MDHEN and CDR2 SYDVKM. The CDR3 loop reads CASNPGDRGHIQYF. In DNA form, the CDR3 reads TGTGCCAGCAATCCCGGCGACAGGGGTCACATTCAGTACTTC. Using reference TRBV28 and TRBJ2-4 for the parts outside the CDR3, the full variable domain is DVKVTQSSRYLVKRTGEKVFLECVQDMDHENMFWYRQDPGLGLRLIYFSYDVKMKEKGDIPEGYSVSREKKERFSLILESASTNQTSMYLCASNPGDRGHIQYFGAGTRLSVL.

The chain is built from TRBV2 and TRBJ2-7, with D tentatively TRBD1 (5 bases). The V end lost 4 bases, the J end lost 2 bases, and 12 bases lay between the germline ends. The CDR3 has 14 amino acids. CDR1 SNHLY and CDR2 FYNNEI come from the germline V gene. CDR3 loop: CASSVGADPYEQYF. Written as DNA, the CDR3 is TGTGCCAGCAGTGTAGGGGCCGACCCCTACGAGCAGTACTTC.

This clone appeared once. The chain's CDR3 is CAPRRTYEQYF. Written as DNA, the CDR3 is TGTGCCCCCAGGAGGACCTACGAGCAGTACTTC. This chain uses TRBV7-9 with TRBJ2-7, with TRBD2 as a possible D gene (5 bases). This CDR3 contains 11 residues. Trimming took off 11 bases at V and 2 bases at J, with 10 bases between the two ends. Germline values: CDR1 SEHNR, CDR2 FQNEAQ (reference sequence).

The chain links TRBV20-1 to TRBJ2-2; no clear D. This CDR3 comprises 11 residues. Germline V gives CDR1 DFQATT, CDR2 SNEGSKA (reference sequence). V was pared by 3 bases and J by 5 bases, with 4 bases between. The CDR3: CSARITGELFF. Written as DNA, the CDR3 is TGCAGTGCTAGGATTACCGGGGAGCTGTTTTTT.

The rearrangement uses TRBV19 and TRBJ1-5; TRBD1 aligns across 8 bases. The V gene's germline CDR1 is LNHDA and CDR2 SQIVND (reference sequence). This CDR3 is 15 amino acids long. The V gene end was trimmed by 5 bases and the J gene end by 2 bases; junction bases not matched to a gene: 5. The CDR3: CASSSVDRGNQPQHF. The DNA of the CDR3 is TGTGCCAGTAGTTCTGTGGACAGGGGCAATCAGCCCCAGCATTTT.

The chain carries TRBV2 and TRBJ2-2, with 10 nucleotides matching TRBD1. This CDR3 has 15 residues. Germline V lookup: CDR1 SNHLY, CDR2 FYNNEI. V shed 5 bases, J shed 2 bases, and the junction held 2 bases outside the gene matches. This CDR3 reads CASSWDRGNTGELFF. CDR3 coding DNA: TGTGCCAGCAGTTGGGACAGGGGAAACACCGGGGAGCTGTTTTTT.

This chain joins TRBV19 and TRBJ2-2; 9 nucleotides line up with TRBD1. V shed 8 bases and J 4 bases; nucleotides not matched to a gene: 5. This CDR3 is 14 amino acids long. The V gene's germline CDR1 is LNHDA and CDR2 SQIVND (reference sequence). The CDR3, as DNA: TGTGCCAGTCACGACAGGGGGAGCACCGGGGAGCTGTTTTTT. It yields the protein CASHDRGSTGELFF.

The chain joins TRBV29-1 to TRBJ2-1; D gene unclear. This CDR3 is built from 13 residues. Germline loops: CDR1 SQVTM, CDR2 ANQGSEA. V was shortened by 3 bases and J by 1 base, with 7 bases between the two germline ends. CDR3 coding DNA: TGCAGCGTTGATTCCCCATCCTACAATGAGCAGTTCTTC. Translated, it gives CSVDSPSYNEQFF.

The chain carries TRBV6-5 and TRBJ2-5; 7 positions match TRBD2. The CDR3 loop spans 12 amino acids. The junction had 7 bases not matched to a gene; V was cut back by 8 bases and J by 7 bases. Germline assignment: CDR1 MNHEY and CDR2 SVGAGI. The CDR3 loop is CASDSPGGTQYF. The CDR3 DNA sequence: TGTGCCAGCGACAGCCCGGGAGGGACCCAGTACTTC.

The chain combines TRBV7-3 with TRBJ2-2; 7 positions agree with TRBD2. Trimming at V came to 6 bases and at J to 7 bases, leaving 11 bases not matched to a gene. Germline values: CDR1 SGHTA, CDR2 FQGTGA. The CDR3 has 15 residues. CDR3: CASSGLGGAVGELFF. The CDR3 bases are TGTGCCAGCAGTGGACTAGGAGGGGCCGTCGGGGAGCTGTTTTTT.

V and J are TRBV12-5 and TRBJ1-5, with 10 positions matching TRBD1. From germline, CDR1 is LGHNT and CDR2 FRNRAP. The CDR3 length is 17 residues. Trimming cost V 1 base and J 2 bases; bases outside gene matches: 5. The DNA of the CDR3 is TGTGCTAGTGGTTTGGGCCCGGGACAGGGGTGCAATCAGCCCCAGCATTTT. Amino acids: CASGLGPGQGCNQPQHF.

The J gene is TRBJ1-5, the V gene TRBV5-4; D is unclear. V dropped 3 bases and J dropped 7 bases, with 14 bases sitting between them. CDR3 size: 14 residues. Germline loops: CDR1 SGHNT, CDR2 YYREEE (reference sequence). CDR3 in amino acids: CASSSDIGVQPQHF. CDR3 nucleotide sequence: TGTGCCAGCAGCTCAGACATAGGCGTGCAGCCCCAGCATTTT. The entire variable domain, with the rest obtained from reference TRBV5-4 and TRBJ1-5, is as follows: ETGVTQSPTHLIKTRGQQVTLRCSSQSGHNTVSWYQQALGQGPQFIFQYYREEENGRGNFPPRFSGLQFPNYSSELNVNALELDDSALYLCASSSDIGVQPQHFGDGTRLSIL.

The chain has TRBV7-9 and TRBJ1-1; perhaps TRBD1 as D (6 bases). With 4 bases removed from V and 3 bases from J, the gap between germline ends came to 18 bases. CDR1 is SEHNR and CDR2 is FQNEAQ in the germline V gene (reference sequence). This CDR3 is 16 amino acids long. The CDR3 is CASSSPKQGFDTEAFF. The CDR3 DNA reads TGTGCCAGCAGCTCTCCTAAACAGGGTTTCGACACTGAAGCTTTCTTT.